This TCR beta chain was sequenced for a study of spatial heterogeneity in lung cancer. Study-wide results and caveats: Ubiquitous, expanded tumor-derived TCRs were more frequently observed in blood at resection than at follow-up.

TCRdb used MiXCR to reprocess the 5' RACE reads, holding one entry per CDR3 protein. The sample includes around 98,000 distinct CDR3 sequences, approximately 19% of them seen just once. Stated time point: blood at routine non-recurrence follow-up after resection. Tumor, nontumor lung or frozen PBMC supplied whole RNA that was sequenced unsorted. This clonotype was counted at least ten times. Antigen: not known. Germline values: CDR1 LNHDA, CDR2 SQIVND (reference sequence). Trimming took 6 bases from V and 0 from J, leaving 6 bases between them. The CDR3 has 14 residues. This receptor was taken from a male donor with early-stage non-small cell lung cancer. The specimen comprised PBMCs, sampled at follow-up. The chain links TRBV19 to TRBJ2-6; D is unclear. In DNA form, the CDR3 reads TGTGCCAGTAGCCCTAGCTCTGGGGCCAACGTCCTGACTTTC. It codes for CASSPSSGANVLTF.